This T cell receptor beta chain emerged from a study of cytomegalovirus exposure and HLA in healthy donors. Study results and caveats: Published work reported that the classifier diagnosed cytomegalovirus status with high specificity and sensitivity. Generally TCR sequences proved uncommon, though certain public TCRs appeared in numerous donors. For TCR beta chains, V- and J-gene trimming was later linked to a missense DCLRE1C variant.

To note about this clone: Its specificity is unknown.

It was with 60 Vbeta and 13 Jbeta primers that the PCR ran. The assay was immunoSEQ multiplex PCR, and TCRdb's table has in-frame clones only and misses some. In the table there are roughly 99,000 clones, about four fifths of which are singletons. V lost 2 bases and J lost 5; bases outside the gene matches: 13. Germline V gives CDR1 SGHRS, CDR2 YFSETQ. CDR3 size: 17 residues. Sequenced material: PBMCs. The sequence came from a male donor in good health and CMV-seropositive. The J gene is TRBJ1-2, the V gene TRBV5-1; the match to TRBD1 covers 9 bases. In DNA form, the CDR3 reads TGCGCCAGCAGCTTTATAATAACAGGGGGCGCTGAATATGGCTACACCTTC. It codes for CASSFIITGGAEYGYTF.